This T cell receptor (beta chain) was sequenced in a study of blood T cell repertoires in COVID-19. The method was immunoSEQ multiplex PCR; TCRdb's version includes in-frame clones alone and lacks a portion of them. Counted here are about 250,000 clones, approximately 85% occurring once; the ten biggest clones make up approximately 9.6%. V was clipped by 2 bases and J by 6 bases; unmatched bases: 6. Germline V CDR1 and CDR2: SGHVS, FQNEAQ. The CDR3 loop spans 16 amino acids. Sequencing was performed on PBMCs or T cells enriched from blood (not recorded which). The TCR was taken from a woman aged 50 to 60 with acute COVID-19. J is TRBJ1-5 and V is TRBV7-8; 11 bases match TRBD1. The CDR3 sequence is CASSLMGQGVPQPQHF. The CDR3 DNA sequence: TGTGCCAGCAGCTTAATGGGACAGGGGGTCCCTCAGCCCCAGCATTTT.